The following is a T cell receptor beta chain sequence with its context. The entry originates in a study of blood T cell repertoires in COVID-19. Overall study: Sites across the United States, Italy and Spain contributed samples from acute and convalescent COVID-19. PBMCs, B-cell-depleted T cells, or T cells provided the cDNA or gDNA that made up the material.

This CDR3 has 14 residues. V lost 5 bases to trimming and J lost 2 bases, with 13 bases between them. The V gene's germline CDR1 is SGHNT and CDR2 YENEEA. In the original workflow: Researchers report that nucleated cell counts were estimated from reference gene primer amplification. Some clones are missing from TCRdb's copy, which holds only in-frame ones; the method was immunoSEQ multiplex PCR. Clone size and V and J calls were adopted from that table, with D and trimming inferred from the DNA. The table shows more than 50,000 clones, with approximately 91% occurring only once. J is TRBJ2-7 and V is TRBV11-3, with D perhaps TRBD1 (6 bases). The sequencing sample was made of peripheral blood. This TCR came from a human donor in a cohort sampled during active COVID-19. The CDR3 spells CASSATGFPYEQYF. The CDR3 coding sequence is TGTGCCAGCAGCGCAACAGGGTTCCCCTACGAGCAGTACTTC.